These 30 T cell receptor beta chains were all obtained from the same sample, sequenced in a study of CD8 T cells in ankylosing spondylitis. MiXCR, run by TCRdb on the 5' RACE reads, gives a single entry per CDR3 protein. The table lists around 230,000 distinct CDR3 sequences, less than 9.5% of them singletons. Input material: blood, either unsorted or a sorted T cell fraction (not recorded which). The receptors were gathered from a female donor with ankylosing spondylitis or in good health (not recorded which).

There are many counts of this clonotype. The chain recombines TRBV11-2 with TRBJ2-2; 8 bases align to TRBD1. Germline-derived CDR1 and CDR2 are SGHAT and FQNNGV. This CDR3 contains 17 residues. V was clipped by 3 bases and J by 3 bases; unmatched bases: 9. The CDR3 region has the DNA TGTGCCAGCAGCTTGCGGAGGACAGGGAGTTACACCGGGGAGCTGTTTTTT. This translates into CASSLRRTGSYTGELFF.

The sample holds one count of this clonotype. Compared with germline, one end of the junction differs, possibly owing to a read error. The CDR3 coding sequence is TGTGCCTGCAGTTACGATAGAGGGACGGCCGGAGAGCCCCAGCATTTT. This translates into CACSYDRGTAGEPQHF. This chain joins TRBV6-2 or TRBV6-3 and TRBJ1-5; possibly TRBD1 for D (5 bases). Germline assignment: CDR1 MNHEY and CDR2 SVGEGT. This CDR3 region has 16 residues.

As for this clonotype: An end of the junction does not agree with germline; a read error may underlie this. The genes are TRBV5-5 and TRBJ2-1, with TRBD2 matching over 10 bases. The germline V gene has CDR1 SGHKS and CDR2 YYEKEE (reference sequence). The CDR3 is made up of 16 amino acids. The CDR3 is CATSFQGTSGNNEQFF. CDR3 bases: TGCGCCACCAGCTTCCAGGGAACTAGCGGGAATAATGAGCAGTTCTTC.

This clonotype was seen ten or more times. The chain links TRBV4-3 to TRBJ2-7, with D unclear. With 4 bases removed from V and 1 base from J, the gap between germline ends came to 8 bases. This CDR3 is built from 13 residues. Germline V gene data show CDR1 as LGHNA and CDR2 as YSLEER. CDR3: CASSLDLSYEQYF. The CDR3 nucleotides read TGCGCCAGCAGCCTGGACCTGTCCTACGAGCAGTACTTC.

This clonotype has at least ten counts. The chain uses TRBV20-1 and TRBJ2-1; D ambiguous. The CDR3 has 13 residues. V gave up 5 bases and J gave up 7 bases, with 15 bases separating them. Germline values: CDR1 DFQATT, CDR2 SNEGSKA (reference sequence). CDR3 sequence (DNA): TGCAGTGCTCCAGTGGTCGGGCCTAATGAGCAGTTCTTC. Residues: CSAPVVGPNEQFF.

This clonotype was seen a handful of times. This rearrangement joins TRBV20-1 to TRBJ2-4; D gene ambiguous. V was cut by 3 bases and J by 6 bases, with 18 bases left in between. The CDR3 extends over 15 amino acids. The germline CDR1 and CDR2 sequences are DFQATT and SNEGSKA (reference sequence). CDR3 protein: CSARKGLGLRNIQYF. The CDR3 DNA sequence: TGCAGTGCTAGGAAAGGTCTGGGTCTGAGAAACATTCAGTACTTC.

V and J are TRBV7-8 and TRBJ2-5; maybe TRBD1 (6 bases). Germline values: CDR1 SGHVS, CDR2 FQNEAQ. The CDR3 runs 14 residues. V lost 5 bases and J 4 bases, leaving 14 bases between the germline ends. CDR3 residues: CASSETGSGETQYF. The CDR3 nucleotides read TGTGCCAGCAGCGAAACAGGGTCGGGAGAGACCCAGTACTTC.

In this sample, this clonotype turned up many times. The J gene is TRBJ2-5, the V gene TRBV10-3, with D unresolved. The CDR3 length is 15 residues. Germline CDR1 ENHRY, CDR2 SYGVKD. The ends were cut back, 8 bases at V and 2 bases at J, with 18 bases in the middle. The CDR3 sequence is CAIAEETPRQETQYF. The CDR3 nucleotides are TGTGCCATCGCCGAGGAGACACCAAGACAAGAGACCCAGTACTTC.

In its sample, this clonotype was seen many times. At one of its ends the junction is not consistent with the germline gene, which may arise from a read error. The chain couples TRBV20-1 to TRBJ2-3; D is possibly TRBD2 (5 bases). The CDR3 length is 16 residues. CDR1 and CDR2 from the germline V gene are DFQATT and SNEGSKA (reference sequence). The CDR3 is CSTRDPAQPATDTQYF. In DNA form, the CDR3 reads TGCAGTACTAGAGATCCCGCCCAGCCTGCCACAGATACGCAGTATTTT.

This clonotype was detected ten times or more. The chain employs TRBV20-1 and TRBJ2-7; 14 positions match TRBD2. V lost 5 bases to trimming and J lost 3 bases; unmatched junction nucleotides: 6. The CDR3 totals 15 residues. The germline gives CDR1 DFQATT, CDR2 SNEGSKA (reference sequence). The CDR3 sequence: CSAWGLAGVFYEQYF. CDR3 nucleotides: TGCAGTGCTTGGGGACTAGCGGGAGTCTTCTACGAGCAGTACTTC.

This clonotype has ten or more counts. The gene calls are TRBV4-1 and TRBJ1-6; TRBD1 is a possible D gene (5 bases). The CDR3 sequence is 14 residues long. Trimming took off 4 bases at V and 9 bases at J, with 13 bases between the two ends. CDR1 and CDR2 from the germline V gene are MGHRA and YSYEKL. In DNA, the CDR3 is TGCGCCAGCAGCCCTCGGCAGGGCTCTTCACCCCTCCACTTT. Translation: CASSPRQGSSPLHF.

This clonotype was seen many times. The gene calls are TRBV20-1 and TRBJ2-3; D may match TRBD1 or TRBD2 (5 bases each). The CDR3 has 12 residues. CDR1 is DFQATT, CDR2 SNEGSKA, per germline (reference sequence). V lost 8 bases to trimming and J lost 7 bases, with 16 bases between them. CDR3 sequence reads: CSSKLGEYTQYF. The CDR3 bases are TGCAGTTCTAAGCTAGGGGAGTATACGCAGTATTTT.

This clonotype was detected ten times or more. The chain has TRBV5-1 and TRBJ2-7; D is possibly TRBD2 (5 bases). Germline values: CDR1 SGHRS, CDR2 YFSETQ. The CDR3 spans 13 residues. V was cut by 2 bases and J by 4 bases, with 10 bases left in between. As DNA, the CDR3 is TGCGCCAGCAGCTTCCTAGCCGAGTACGAGCAGTACTTC. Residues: CASSFLAEYEQYF.

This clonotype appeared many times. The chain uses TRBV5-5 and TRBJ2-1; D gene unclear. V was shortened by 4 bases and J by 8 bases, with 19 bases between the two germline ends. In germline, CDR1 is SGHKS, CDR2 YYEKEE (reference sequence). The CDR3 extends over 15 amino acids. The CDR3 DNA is TGTGCCAGCAGCCCGACCCAAGGAGTCTGGGATGAGCAGTTCTTC. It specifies CASSPTQGVWDEQFF.

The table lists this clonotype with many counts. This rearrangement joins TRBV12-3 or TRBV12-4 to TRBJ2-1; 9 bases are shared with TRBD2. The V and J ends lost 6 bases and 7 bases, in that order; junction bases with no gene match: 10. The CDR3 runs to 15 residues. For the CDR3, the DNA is TGTGCCAGCAGCCCCAGCGGGAGGCGAGGGAATGAGCAGTTCTTC. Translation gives CASSPSGRRGNEQFF.

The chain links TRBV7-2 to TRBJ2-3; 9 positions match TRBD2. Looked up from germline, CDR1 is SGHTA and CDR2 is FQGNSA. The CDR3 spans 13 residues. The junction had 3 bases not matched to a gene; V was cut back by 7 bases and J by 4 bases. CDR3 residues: CASNLAGPDTQYF. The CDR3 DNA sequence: TGTGCCAGCAACCTAGCGGGGCCAGATACGCAGTATTTT. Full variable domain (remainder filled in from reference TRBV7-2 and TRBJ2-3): GAGVSQSPSNKVTEKGKDVELRCDPISGHTALYWYRQSLGQGLEFLIYFQGNSAPDKSGLPSDRFSAERTGGSVSTLTIQRTQQEDSAVYLCASNLAGPDTQYFGPGTRLTVL.

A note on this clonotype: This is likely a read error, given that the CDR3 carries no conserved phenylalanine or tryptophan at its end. CDR3 nucleotide sequence: TGTGCCAGCAGCCAGGAGTTCGGCGGGGGCTACAATGAGCAGTTCTTG. Translated, it gives CASSQEFGGGYNEQFL. The chain combines TRBV14 with TRBJ2-1; 7 bases match TRBD2. Per germline, CDR1 SGHDN and CDR2 FVKESK. The V and J ends lost 3 bases and 3 bases, in that order; junction bases with no gene match: 8. The CDR3 spans 16 residues.

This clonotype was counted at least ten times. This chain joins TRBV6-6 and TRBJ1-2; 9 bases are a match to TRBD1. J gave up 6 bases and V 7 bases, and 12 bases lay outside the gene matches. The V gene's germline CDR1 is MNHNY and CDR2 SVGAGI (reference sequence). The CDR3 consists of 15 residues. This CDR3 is CASTRDRAVSDGYTF. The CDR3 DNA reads TGTGCCAGCACCAGGGACAGGGCGGTTTCGGATGGCTACACCTTC.

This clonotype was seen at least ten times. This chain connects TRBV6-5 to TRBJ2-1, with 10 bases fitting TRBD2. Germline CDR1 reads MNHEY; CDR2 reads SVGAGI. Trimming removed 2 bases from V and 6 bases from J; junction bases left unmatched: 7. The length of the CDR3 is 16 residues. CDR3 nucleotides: TGTGCCAGCAGTTACGGTCTAGCGGGAGAGGGCAATGAGCAGTTCTTC. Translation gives CASSYGLAGEGNEQFF.

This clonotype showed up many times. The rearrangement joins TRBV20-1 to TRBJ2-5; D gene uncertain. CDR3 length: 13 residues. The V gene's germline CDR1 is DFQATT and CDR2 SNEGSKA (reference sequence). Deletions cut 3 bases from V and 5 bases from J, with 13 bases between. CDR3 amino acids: CSARSFRAETQYF. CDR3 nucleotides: TGCAGTGCTAGGTCGTTCCGCGCGGAGACCCAGTACTTC.

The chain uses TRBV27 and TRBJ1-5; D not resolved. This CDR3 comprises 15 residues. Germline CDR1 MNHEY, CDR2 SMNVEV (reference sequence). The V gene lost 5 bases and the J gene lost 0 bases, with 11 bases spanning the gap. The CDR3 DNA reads TGTGCCAGCAGTCTAAAGGGTGATAGCAATCAGCCCCAGCATTTT. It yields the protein CASSLKGDSNQPQHF.

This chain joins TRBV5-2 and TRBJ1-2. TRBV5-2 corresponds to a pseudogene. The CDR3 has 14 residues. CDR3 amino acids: CAMGPGGRNYGYTF. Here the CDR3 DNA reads TGTGCCATGGGCCCCGGCGGGCGGAACTATGGCTACACCTTC.

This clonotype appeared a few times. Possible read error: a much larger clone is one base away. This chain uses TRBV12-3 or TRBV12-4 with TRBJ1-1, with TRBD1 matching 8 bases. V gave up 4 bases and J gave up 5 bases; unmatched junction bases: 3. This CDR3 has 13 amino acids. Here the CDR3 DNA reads TGTGCCAGCAGTTCTCAGGGGGCTACTGAAGCTTTCTTT. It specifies CASSSQGATEAFF.

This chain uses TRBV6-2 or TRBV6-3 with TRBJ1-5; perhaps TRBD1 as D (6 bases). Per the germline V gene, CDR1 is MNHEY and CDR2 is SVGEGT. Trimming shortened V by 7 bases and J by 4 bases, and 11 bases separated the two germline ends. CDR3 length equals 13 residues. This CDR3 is CASTDRLNQPQHF. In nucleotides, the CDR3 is TGTGCCAGCACAGACAGGCTTAATCAGCCCCAGCATTTT.

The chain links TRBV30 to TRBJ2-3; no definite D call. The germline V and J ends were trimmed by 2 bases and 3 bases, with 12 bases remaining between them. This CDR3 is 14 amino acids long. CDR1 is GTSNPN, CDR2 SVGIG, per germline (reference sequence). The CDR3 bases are TGTGCCTGGAGTATGCGGCTCGGGACAGATACGCAGTATTTT. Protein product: CAWSMRLGTDTQYF.

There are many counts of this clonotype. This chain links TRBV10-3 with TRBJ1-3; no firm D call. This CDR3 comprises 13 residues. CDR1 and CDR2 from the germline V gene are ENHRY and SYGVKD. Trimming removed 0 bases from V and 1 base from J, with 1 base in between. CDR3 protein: CAISESSGNTIYF. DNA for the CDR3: TGTGCCATCAGTGAGTCGTCTGGAAACACCATATATTTT.

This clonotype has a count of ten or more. The CDR3 region is CSARRETQYF. The CDR3 region has the DNA TGCAGTGCTAGACGAGAGACCCAGTACTTC. This chain links TRBV20-1 with TRBJ2-5; D uncertain. V lost 2 bases, J lost 4 bases, and 2 bases lay in between. CDR1 is DFQATT and CDR2 is SNEGSKA in the germline V gene (reference sequence). CDR3 length: 10 residues.

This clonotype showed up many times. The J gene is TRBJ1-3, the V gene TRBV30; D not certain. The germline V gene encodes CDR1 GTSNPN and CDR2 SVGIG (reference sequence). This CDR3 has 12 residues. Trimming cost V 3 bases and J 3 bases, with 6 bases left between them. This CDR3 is CAWSPGGNTIYF. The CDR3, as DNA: TGTGCCTGGAGCCCGGGTGGAAACACCATATATTTT.

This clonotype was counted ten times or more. CDR3 sequence reads: CSATFAGASYEQYF. CDR3 sequence (DNA): TGCAGTGCTACGTTTGCGGGGGCCTCCTACGAGCAGTACTTC. V and J are TRBV20-1 and TRBJ2-7; tentatively, D is TRBD2 (7 bases). Trimming pared 4 bases from V and 0 bases from J, leaving 13 bases between. Looked up from germline, CDR1 is DFQATT and CDR2 is SNEGSKA (reference sequence). The CDR3 contains 14 residues.

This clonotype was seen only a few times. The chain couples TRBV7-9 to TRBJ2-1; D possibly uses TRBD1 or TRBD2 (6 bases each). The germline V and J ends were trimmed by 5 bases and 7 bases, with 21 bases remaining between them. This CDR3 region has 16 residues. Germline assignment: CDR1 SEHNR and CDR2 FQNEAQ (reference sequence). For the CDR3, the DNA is TGTGCCAGCAGCCGGGGGCAGGTTGGGGTGCCGAATGAGCAGTTCTTC. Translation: CASSRGQVGVPNEQFF.